A single sample gave rise to the 16 T cell receptor beta chains below, sequenced in a study of T-cell memory formation after mild COVID-19. One entry per CDR3 protein results from TCRdb running MiXCR on the 5' RACE reads. This sample has fewer than 200,000 distinct CDR3 sequences; 15% to 20% occur once, and the top ten carry roughly 3.8%. Input material: PBMCs or a T cell subset sorted from them (not recorded which). These receptors originate from a man in his late teens or twenties who had mild COVID-19 (a few samples of this study predate the infection). Cell type and time point are not known.

This clonotype showed up just a few times. The chain combines TRBV28 with TRBJ1-5; D perhaps matches TRBD1 (6 bases). Germline CDR1 reads MDHEN; CDR2 reads SYDVKM. CDR3 length: 16 amino acids. V was clipped by 7 bases and J by 7 bases, with 23 bases between them. The CDR3 nucleotides read TGTGCCAGCACCCAGGCTCGACGGGGGCGACGACAGCCCCAGCATTTT. It translates to CASTQARRGRRQPQHF.

V and J are TRBV25-1 and TRBJ2-5; no reliable D call. Trimming pared 0 bases from V and 5 bases from J, leaving 10 bases between. This CDR3 is 14 amino acids long. Looked up from germline, CDR1 is MGHDK and CDR2 is SYGVNS. CDR3 sequence: CASSEYLDGETQYF. CDR3 coding DNA: TGTGCCAGCAGTGAATATCTTGACGGGGAGACCCAGTACTTC.

The chain is built from TRBV5-1 and TRBJ2-2; possible D gene TRBD1, 5 bases. The V and J ends lost 2 bases and 8 bases respectively, with 10 bases between them. Germline V gives CDR1 SGHRS, CDR2 YFSETQ. This CDR3 region has 13 residues. This chain's CDR3 is CASSFGGAGELFF. In DNA form, the CDR3 reads TGCGCCAGCAGCTTTGGTGGGGCAGGGGAGCTGTTTTTT.

The chain links TRBV28 to TRBJ1-5; TRBD1 aligns across 7 bases. The CDR3 runs to 16 residues. V lost 2 bases, J lost 6 bases, and 10 bases stayed unmatched. CDR1 is MDHEN and CDR2 is SYDVKM in the germline V gene. CDR3 protein: CASSLIRGLGSQPQHF. Here the CDR3 DNA reads TGTGCCAGCAGTTTAATTAGGGGGCTGGGATCTCAGCCCCAGCATTTT.

This clonotype was seen many times. This rearrangement joins TRBV20-1 to TRBJ1-5; TRBD1 aligns across 8 bases. The CDR3 runs to 16 residues. Germline CDR1 and CDR2: DFQATT and SNEGSKA (reference sequence). The junction had 13 bases not matched to a gene; V was cut back by 3 bases and J by 6 bases. CDR3 residues: CSASTGTGYLIQPQHF. The CDR3 nucleotides are TGCAGTGCTAGCACCGGGACAGGTTATCTTATTCAGCCCCAGCATTTT.

Only a few counts were recorded for this clonotype. The rearrangement joins TRBV7-9 to TRBJ1-1, with TRBD1 as a possible D gene (6 bases). The CDR3 totals 13 residues. Germline CDR1 reads SEHNR; CDR2 reads FQNEAQ (reference sequence). Trimming stripped 2 bases from V and 5 bases from J, with 9 bases between. The CDR3 coding sequence is TGTGCCAGCAGCTTACAACAGGGTACTGAAGCTTTCTTT. Translating gives CASSLQQGTEAFF.

The V gene is TRBV4-1, the J gene TRBJ1-5, with 8 bases matching TRBD1. V shed 7 bases and J 4 bases; nucleotides not matched to a gene: 9. The CDR3 is 15 residues long. Germline V CDR1 and CDR2: MGHRA, YSYEKL. This chain's CDR3 is CASKDRVWSNQPQHF. The DNA of the CDR3 is TGCGCCAGCAAGGACAGGGTGTGGTCAAATCAGCCCCAGCATTTT.

This chain connects TRBV7-9 to TRBJ2-1; a possible D gene is TRBD1 (6 bases). Germline values: CDR1 SEHNR, CDR2 FQNEAQ (reference sequence). This CDR3 region has 17 residues. The germline V and J ends were trimmed by 0 bases and 8 bases, with 20 bases remaining between them. CDR3 protein: CASSLAGPGQGSDEQFF. The DNA of the CDR3 is TGTGCCAGCAGCTTAGCGGGGCCGGGTCAGGGGAGCGATGAGCAGTTCTTC.

This clonotype was detected a few times. The chain joins TRBV25-1 to TRBJ2-3; D gene uncertain. Germline V lookup: CDR1 MGHDK, CDR2 SYGVNS. Trimming took off 6 bases at V and 0 bases at J, with 25 bases between the two ends. This CDR3 is built from 19 residues. The CDR3 region is CASSERPADDGWSTDTQYF. In DNA, the CDR3 is TGTGCCAGCAGCGAGAGGCCCGCCGATGACGGCTGGAGCACAGATACGCAGTATTTT.

A few counts support this clonotype. Sequence at one end of the junction differs from germline and may be a read error. The chain recombines TRBV7-2 with TRBJ2-1; 12 nucleotides align to TRBD1. This CDR3 comprises 14 residues. From germline, CDR1 is SGHTA and CDR2 FQGNSA. Here the CDR3 reads CASSFGRSGTGGVF. The CDR3, as DNA: TGTGCCAGCAGCTTCGGACGAAGCGGGACAGGGGGCGTCTTC.

This chain links TRBV24-1 with TRBJ2-3; D is ambiguous. The CDR3 loop spans 15 amino acids. Deletions cut 2 bases from V and 2 bases from J, with 10 bases between. In germline, CDR1 is KGHDR, CDR2 SFDVKD. The CDR3 bases are TGTGCCACCAGTGATTCCGGGCTCCTCACAGATACGCAGTATTTT. As protein: CATSDSGLLTDTQYF.

This clonotype was recorded a few times. CDR3 region: CASSPDNYGYTF. CDR3 bases: TGTGCCAGCAGCCCGGACAACTATGGCTACACCTTC. The rearrangement uses TRBV12-3 or TRBV12-4 and TRBJ1-2; no firm D call. With 6 bases removed from V and 2 bases from J, the gap between germline ends came to 7 bases. The CDR3 extends over 12 amino acids.

V is TRBV6-2 or TRBV6-3 and J is TRBJ2-1, with D unclear. The germline V and J ends were trimmed by 6 bases and 7 bases, with 7 bases remaining between them. CDR1 and CDR2 (germline): MNHEY, SVGEGT. The CDR3 has 11 residues. The CDR3 loop reads CASSPRNEQFF. CDR3 bases: TGTGCCAGCAGCCCAAGGAATGAGCAGTTCTTC.

This clonotype was found a few times. A junction end diverges from the germline sequence, so it may reflect a read error. The genes are TRBV6-5 and TRBJ2-1, with D tentatively TRBD1 (6 bases). Germline V gene sequence: CDR1 MNHEY, CDR2 SVGAGI. The CDR3 covers 12 residues. DNA for the CDR3: TGTGCCAGCAGTTACTCGTTAGGGGGAGAGGTCTTC. Protein product: CASSYSLGGEVF.

The chain combines TRBV9 with TRBJ2-5; 7 bases map to TRBD2. The CDR3 sequence is 15 residues long. Germline V gene lookup returns CDR1 SGDLS and CDR2 YYNGEE. After removal of 0 bases from V and 5 bases from J, the junction contained 7 bases not matched to a gene. The CDR3 bases are TGTGCCAGCAGCGTAGTCGGGGCGCGGGAGGAGACCCAGTACTTC. Translation: CASSVVGAREETQYF.

This clonotype was detected only a few times. This rearrangement joins TRBV5-1 to TRBJ2-3; D is perhaps TRBD1 (6 bases). Per germline, CDR1 SGHRS and CDR2 YFSETQ. V was clipped by 3 bases and J by 7 bases, with 9 bases between them. The CDR3 spans 12 residues. The CDR3 nucleotides are TGCGCCAGCAGCTGGGGACAACATACGCAGTATTTT. Translated, it gives CASSWGQHTQYF.